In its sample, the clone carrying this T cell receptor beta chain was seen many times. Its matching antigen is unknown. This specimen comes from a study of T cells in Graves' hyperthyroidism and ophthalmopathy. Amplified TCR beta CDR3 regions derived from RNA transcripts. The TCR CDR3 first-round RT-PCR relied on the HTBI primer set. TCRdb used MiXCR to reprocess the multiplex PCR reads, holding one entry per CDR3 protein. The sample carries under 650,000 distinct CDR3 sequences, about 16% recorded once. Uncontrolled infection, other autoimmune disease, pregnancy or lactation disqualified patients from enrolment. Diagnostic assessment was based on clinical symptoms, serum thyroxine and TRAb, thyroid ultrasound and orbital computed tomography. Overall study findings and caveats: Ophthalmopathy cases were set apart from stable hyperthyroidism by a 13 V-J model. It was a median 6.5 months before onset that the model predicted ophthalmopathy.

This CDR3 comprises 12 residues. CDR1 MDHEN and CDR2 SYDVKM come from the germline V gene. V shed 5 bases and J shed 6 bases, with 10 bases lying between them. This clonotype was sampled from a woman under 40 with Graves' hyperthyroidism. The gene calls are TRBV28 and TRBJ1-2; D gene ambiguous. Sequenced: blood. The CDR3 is CASSVRRDGYTF. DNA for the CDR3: TGTGCCAGCAGTGTCCGGAGGGATGGCTACACCTTC.